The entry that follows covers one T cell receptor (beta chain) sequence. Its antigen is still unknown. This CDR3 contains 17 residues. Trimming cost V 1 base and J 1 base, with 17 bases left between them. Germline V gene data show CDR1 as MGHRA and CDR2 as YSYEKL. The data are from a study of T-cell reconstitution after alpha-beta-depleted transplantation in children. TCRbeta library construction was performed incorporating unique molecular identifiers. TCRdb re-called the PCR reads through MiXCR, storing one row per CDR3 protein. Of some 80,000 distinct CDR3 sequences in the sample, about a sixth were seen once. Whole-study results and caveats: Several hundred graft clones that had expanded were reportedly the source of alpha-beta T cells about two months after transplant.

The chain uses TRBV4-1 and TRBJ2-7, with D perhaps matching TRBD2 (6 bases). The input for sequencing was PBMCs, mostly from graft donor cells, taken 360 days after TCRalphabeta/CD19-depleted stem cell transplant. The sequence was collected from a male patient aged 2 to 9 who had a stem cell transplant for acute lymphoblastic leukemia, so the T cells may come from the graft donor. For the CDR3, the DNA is TGCGCCAGCAGCCAAGGCCCCGGGACTCTGCTATCCTACGAGCAGTACTTC. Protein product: CASSQGPGTLLSYEQYF.